One sample yielded the 19 T cell receptor beta chains listed below, sequenced in a study of T-cell reconstitution after alpha-beta-depleted transplantation in children. Unique molecular identifiers were incorporated when the TCRbeta library was constructed. In TCRdb, the PCR reads were re-called with MiXCR into one record per CDR3 protein. The sample has about 250,000 distinct CDR3 sequences, more than 20% seen once; the top ten hold around 4.8%. The sample in question was PBMCs, mostly from graft donor cells, obtained 360 days after TCRalphabeta/CD19-depleted stem cell transplant. Receptors originate from a female patient aged 2-9 years who had a stem cell transplant for congenital amegakaryocytic thrombocytopenia, so the T cells may come from the graft donor.

The V and J genes are TRBV7-2 and TRBJ2-5; D is undetermined. Germline V gives CDR1 SGHTA, CDR2 FQGNSA. V lost 1 base and J lost 4, with 13 bases in between. CDR3 length: 15 residues. The CDR3 region is CASSLVWGWRETQYF. The CDR3 region has the DNA TGTGCCAGCAGCTTAGTCTGGGGTTGGCGAGAGACCCAGTACTTC.

In its sample, this clonotype was seen a few times. This sequence joins TRBV28 and TRBJ2-5, with D possibly called TRBD1 or TRBD2 (5 bases each). CDR1 and CDR2 from the germline V gene are MDHEN and SYDVKM. The germline V and J ends were trimmed by 5 bases and 0 bases, with 7 bases remaining between them. The CDR3 length is 13 residues. CDR3 loop: CASSGTNQETQYF. The CDR3 nucleotides read TGTGCCAGCAGTGGGACCAACCAAGAGACCCAGTACTTC.

As to this clonotype: At one end, the junction sequence differs from germline, possibly due to a read error. V gene TRBV4-1 combines with J gene TRBJ2-7, with 10 nucleotides matching TRBD2. This CDR3 is built from 16 residues. The germline V gene has CDR1 MGHRA and CDR2 YSYEKL. CDR3 sequence: CARSRSIGTSVREQYF. CDR3 sequence (DNA): TGCGCCAGAAGCCGGAGCATCGGGACTAGCGTTCGAGAGCAGTACTTC.

This clonotype showed up just a few times. The V gene is TRBV20-1, the J gene TRBJ2-5; D possibly matches TRBD1 or TRBD2 (7 bases each). Germline-derived CDR1 and CDR2 are DFQATT and SNEGSKA (reference sequence). The CDR3 covers 13 residues. Trimming removed 0 bases at V and 8 bases at J, with 13 bases between. In nucleotides, the CDR3 is TGCAGTGCTAGAGATATGGGAGGGGGCACCCAGTACTTC. Translating it yields CSARDMGGGTQYF.

In this sample, this clonotype turned up a few times. The chain links TRBV20-1 to TRBJ2-5; no firm D call. Germline V lookup: CDR1 DFQATT, CDR2 SNEGSKA (reference sequence). This CDR3 is 13 amino acids long. The ends were cut back, 3 bases at V and 4 bases at J, with 12 bases in the middle. The CDR3 loop is CSASLLGAETQYF. The CDR3 region has the DNA TGCAGTGCTAGCCTGTTGGGTGCAGAGACCCAGTACTTC.

The chain employs TRBV5-1 and TRBJ2-2, with a possible D match to TRBD1 (6 bases). The V gene's germline CDR1 is SGHRS and CDR2 YFSETQ. The ends were cut back, 3 bases at V and 5 bases at J, with 26 bases in the middle. The CDR3 runs to 19 residues. CDR3 DNA: TGCGCCAGCAGCTCCAAGCAGGGGACCAAAAGGGAAGGTACCGGGGAGCTGTTTTTT. It translates to CASSSKQGTKREGTGELFF.

This chain joins TRBV4-1 and TRBJ1-5, with TRBD1 identical over 8 bases. The trim removed 3 bases at V and 6 bases at J, leaving 7 bases unmatched. The CDR3 is 15 amino acids. Germline V CDR1 and CDR2: MGHRA, YSYEKL. The CDR3 reads CASSQTGQGSQPQHF. CDR3 bases: TGCGCCAGCAGCCAGACAGGACAGGGCAGTCAGCCCCAGCATTTT.

V is TRBV12-3 or TRBV12-4 and J is TRBJ1-1; TRBD1 matches 10 bases. The CDR3 extends over 14 amino acids. Trimming at V came to 5 bases and at J to 8 bases, leaving 8 bases not matched to a gene. CDR3 protein: CASSARDRGLEAFF. The CDR3, as DNA: TGTGCCAGCAGTGCCCGGGACAGGGGACTGGAAGCTTTCTTT.

The chain uses TRBV3-1 and TRBJ1-3; 7 bases are shared with TRBD1. In germline, CDR1 is LGHDT, CDR2 YNNKEL (reference sequence). This CDR3 has 14 residues. V lost 7 bases, J lost 0 bases, and 3 bases stayed unmatched. The CDR3 bases are TGTGCCAGCAAGCGGACAGGCTCTGGAAACACCATATATTTT. This gives the protein CASKRTGSGNTIYF.

In this sample, this clonotype turned up a few times. The chain combines TRBV15 with TRBJ1-1, with a possible D match to TRBD1 (5 bases). The germline gives CDR1 LNHNV, CDR2 YYDKDF (reference sequence). This CDR3 is built from 14 residues. Trimming stripped 1 base from V and 5 bases from J, with 11 bases between. CDR3 region: CATSRGGEQTEAFF. The CDR3 bases are TGTGCCACCAGCAGAGGGGGGGAGCAGACTGAAGCTTTCTTT.

In nucleotides, the CDR3 is TGTGCCAGCAGTTACAGGGTCGGAAACATTCAGTACTTC. Its translation is CASSYRVGNIQYF. J is TRBJ2-4 and V is TRBV27; maybe TRBD1 (6 bases). V lost 4 bases, J lost 6 bases, and 10 bases lay in between. The CDR3 totals 13 residues. Germline V lookup: CDR1 MNHEY, CDR2 SMNVEV (reference sequence).

In DNA, the CDR3 is TGTGCCAGCAGCTCGACGGGACGAGGAAATGGCTACACCTTC. Residues: CASSSTGRGNGYTF. This rearrangement joins TRBV7-6 to TRBJ1-2, with TRBD1 as a possible D gene (5 bases). V was cut by 4 bases and J by 6 bases, with 15 bases left in between. Germline V gene data show CDR1 as SGHVS and CDR2 as FNYEAQ. This CDR3 spans 14 amino acids.

The chain combines TRBV20-1 with TRBJ2-3; maybe TRBD2 (5 bases). V shed 3 bases and J shed 5 bases, with 12 bases lying between them. This CDR3 comprises 13 residues. Looked up from germline, CDR1 is DFQATT and CDR2 is SNEGSKA (reference sequence). Written as DNA, the CDR3 is TGCAGTGCTAGTCGAAGAGCGGAAGATACGCAGTATTTT. Its translation: CSASRRAEDTQYF.

This chain links TRBV6-2 or TRBV6-3 with TRBJ2-2; possibly TRBD2 for D (5 bases). CDR1 and CDR2 from the germline V gene are MNHEY and SVGEGT. The CDR3 spans 19 residues. The ends were cut back, 7 bases at V and 1 base at J, with 25 bases in the middle. CDR3 region: CASNPFLGRGSGNTGELFF. The CDR3 bases are TGTGCCAGCAACCCCTTTTTGGGTCGGGGATCGGGGAACACCGGGGAGCTGTTTTTT.

This clonotype was detected a few times. The rearrangement uses TRBV19 and TRBJ2-1, with 7 bases lining up with TRBD1. CDR3 length: 15 residues. Trimming took 9 bases from V and 4 from J; bases not matched to a gene: 12. Germline CDR1 LNHDA, CDR2 SQIVND (reference sequence). CDR3 region: CASLGRAGGYNEQFF. Written as DNA, the CDR3 is TGTGCCAGCTTAGGGCGGGCAGGGGGTTACAATGAGCAGTTCTTC. Looking up the rest from reference TRBV19 and TRBJ2-1 gives the full variable domain: DGGITQSPKYLFRKEGQNVTLSCEQNLNHDAMYWYRQDPGQGLRLIYYSQIVNDFQKGDIAEGYSVSREKKESFPLTVTSAQKNPTAFYLCASLGRAGGYNEQFFGPGTRLTVL.

Note on this clonotype: The germline gene is not matched at one end of the junction; a read error may be the cause. The CDR3 coding sequence is TGTGCCAGCAGACAAGAGGCCCAGTACTTC. It is translated as CASRQEAQYF. V is TRBV6-2 or TRBV6-3 and J is TRBJ2-5; D is unclear. CDR1 and CDR2 (germline): MNHEY, SVGEGT. The CDR3 sequence is 10 residues long.

The sample holds a few counts of this clonotype. The rearrangement uses TRBV4-3 and TRBJ2-7; D remains unclear. Germline CDR1 reads LGHNA; CDR2 reads YSLEER. The V end was cut by 1 base, the J end by 6 bases, with 10 bases between. The CDR3 runs 13 residues. CDR3 amino acids: CASSQVVGSEQYF. The CDR3 bases are TGCGCCAGCAGCCAAGTGGTGGGCAGCGAGCAGTACTTC.

This clonotype turned up a few times. This rearrangement joins TRBV4-3 to TRBJ2-1; no clear D. V shed 3 bases and J shed 4 bases, with 10 bases lying between them. CDR3 length equals 14 residues. CDR1 LGHNA and CDR2 YSLEER come from the germline V gene. CDR3 residues: CASSHEVGYNEQFF. The DNA of the CDR3 is TGCGCCAGCAGCCATGAGGTGGGATACAATGAGCAGTTCTTC.

CDR3 DNA: TGCGCCAGCAGCCAAGATGTCCCCGAAACAGGGTGGGACACTGAAGCTTTCTTT. The encoded protein is CASSQDVPETGWDTEAFF. J is TRBJ1-1 and V is TRBV4-1; a possible D gene is TRBD1 (6 bases). Trimming stripped 0 bases from V and 3 bases from J, with 20 bases between. The length of the CDR3 is 18 residues. CDR1 and CDR2 (germline): MGHRA, YSYEKL.